The clone carrying this T cell receptor (beta chain) was found a few times. Its antigen is still unknown. This sample is drawn from a study of blood T cells in healthy people across ages. Study conclusions and caveats: Diversity was higher, and naive CD4+ cells more numerous, in long-lived donors than in aged donors. Estimated diversity across one million T cells was deemed an underestimate.

The second PCR ran about 6 to 12 cycles with a sample-barcoded 5' primer and J-beta primers. Every cDNA molecule bore a tag from a template-switch adaptor containing 12 random nucleotides. TCRdb reanalysed the 5' RACE reads using MiXCR and keeps one entry per CDR3 protein. The data contain approximately 1,700,000 distinct CDR3 sequences, approximately 39% of them singletons. Investigators took about 9.2 milliliters of peripheral blood from every donor. What was sequenced was blood. The origin of this receptor is a human donor in good health.

This CDR3 reads CASSSRDRVRTEAFF. CDR3 nucleotides: TGTGCCAGCAGTTCGAGGGACAGGGTGAGGACTGAAGCTTTCTTT. The chain has TRBV12-3 or TRBV12-4 and TRBJ1-1; 9 bases line up with TRBD1. The CDR3 is 15 amino acids. V shed 4 bases and J 5 bases; nucleotides not matched to a gene: 8.